This T cell receptor beta chain was documented in a study of beta chain features in type 1 diabetes. Overall study: All samples yielded over 95,000,000 examined sorted cells. Study-level findings and limits: TCRB CDR3 length was moderately but significantly reduced in all four CD4+ subsets of Type 1 diabetes patients. Any HLA-type effect on TCRB rearrangement remained unresolved here. Type 1 diabetes patients had VDJ junctions that carried fewer insertions and more deletions.

Worth noting for this clone: Its antigen is unidentified.

This CDR3 spans 14 amino acids. Germline lookup yields CDR1 SGDLS and CDR2 YYNGEE. V was clipped by 2 bases and J by 5 bases; unmatched bases: 1. Expressed TCRB transcripts were sequenced because the isolated RNA had all been reverse transcribed beforehand. This table comes from immunoSEQ multiplex PCR, and its TCRdb copy is limited to in-frame clones, with some not included. The table lists some 14,000 clones, more than 55% of them singletons, with around 0.55% in the top ten. This receptor was obtained from a woman aged 18-30 years with type 1 diabetes. The rearrangement links TRBV9 to TRBJ2-1; 10 nucleotides line up with TRBD2. Sequencing was done on a sample of stem cell memory CD4+ T cells from blood. Here the CDR3 reads CASSVGLADNEQFF. CDR3 sequence (DNA): TGTGCCAGCAGCGTCGGACTAGCGGACAATGAGCAGTTCTTC.